Below are 17 T cell receptor beta chains sequenced from a single sample in a study of CD8 T cells in ankylosing spondylitis. These receptors have no identified antigens. TCRdb re-called the 5' RACE reads with MiXCR, one entry per CDR3 protein. The repertoire holds roughly 700,000 distinct CDR3 sequences, under 20% seen once, with approximately 18% in the top ten. Study results and limitations: Characteristic, it appeared, of ankylosing spondylitis blood was a TCR beta motif of roughly eight highly homologous variants.

Sequencing was carried out using blood, either unsorted or a sorted T cell fraction (not recorded which). The origin of the receptors is a male donor with ankylosing spondylitis.

The V gene is TRBV12-3 or TRBV12-4, the J gene TRBJ1-1; D is uncertain. With 6 bases removed from V and 0 bases from J, the gap between germline ends came to 14 bases. This CDR3 region has 15 residues. DNA for the CDR3: TGTGCCAGCAGCCCGAGGGCCTCTATGAACACTGAAGCTTTCTTT. As protein: CASSPRASMNTEAFF.

This chain connects TRBV18 to TRBJ2-2, with D hard to call. From germline, CDR1 is KGHSH and CDR2 LQKENI. V was cut by 5 bases and J by 5 bases, with 15 bases left in between. The CDR3 has 15 residues. CDR3 amino acids: CASSTPLQVTGELFF. The CDR3 nucleotides are TGTGCCAGCTCAACGCCCCTTCAAGTGACCGGGGAGCTGTTTTTT.

This clonotype was detected a few times. The V and J genes are TRBV5-1 and TRBJ2-3; 11 bases map to TRBD2. The CDR3 consists of 18 residues. CDR1 and CDR2 (germline): SGHRS, YFSETQ. V shed 4 bases and J 2 bases; nucleotides not matched to a gene: 12. The CDR3: CASSPGTVLAGDTDTQYF. In DNA, the CDR3 is TGCGCCAGCAGCCCCGGGACTGTACTAGCGGGGGACACAGATACGCAGTATTTT.

This chain's CDR3 is CASSLVLGGSNQPQHF. CDR3 nucleotides: TGTGCCAGCAGCTTAGTGTTAGGGGGAAGCAATCAGCCCCAGCATTTT. The chain carries TRBV7-9 and TRBJ1-5, with a possible D match to TRBD1 (6 bases). Germline V lookup: CDR1 SEHNR, CDR2 FQNEAQ (reference sequence). The CDR3 has 16 residues. Trimming removed 1 base at V and 1 base at J, with 11 bases between.

The chain joins TRBV27 to TRBJ1-2, with D perhaps TRBD1 (5 bases). V dropped 6 bases and J dropped 2 bases, with 13 bases sitting between them. CDR3 length equals 14 residues. Looked up from germline, CDR1 is MNHEY and CDR2 is SMNVEV (reference sequence). The CDR3 spells CASSPSRGNYGYTF. For the CDR3, the DNA is TGTGCCAGCAGCCCCTCGAGGGGCAACTATGGCTACACCTTC.

This clonotype was seen a handful of times. The chain uses TRBV5-1 and TRBJ1-1, with D hard to call. With 2 bases removed from V and 0 bases from J, the gap between germline ends came to 8 bases. This CDR3 spans 14 amino acids. The V gene's germline CDR1 is SGHRS and CDR2 YFSETQ. CDR3 in amino acids: CASSFEGVNTEAFF. CDR3 sequence (DNA): TGCGCCAGCAGCTTCGAGGGAGTGAACACTGAAGCTTTCTTT.

This clonotype occurred many times. This chain links TRBV5-1 with TRBJ1-1; D might be TRBD1 (5 bases). CDR1 and CDR2 from the germline V gene are SGHRS and YFSETQ. CDR3 length equals 15 residues. Trimming shortened V by 2 bases and J by 1 base, and 12 bases separated the two germline ends. The CDR3 protein is CASSLGQGPNTEAFF. The CDR3 DNA reads as TGCGCCAGCAGCTTAGGGCAGGGCCCGAACACTGAAGCTTTCTTT.

This clonotype occurred a few times. V and J are TRBV29-1 and TRBJ2-3, with a weak D call TRBD2 (6 bases). Germline V CDR1 and CDR2: SQVTM, ANQGSEA. Deletions cut 6 bases from V and 4 bases from J, with 11 bases between. The CDR3 has 12 amino acids. CDR3 DNA: TGCAGCGTGAGCGGGCCCGCAGATACGCAGTATTTT. This codes for CSVSGPADTQYF.

The gene calls are TRBV11-2 and TRBJ2-2; the match to TRBD1 covers 8 bases. Trimming at V came to 5 bases and at J to 2 bases, leaving 7 bases not matched to a gene. The length of the CDR3 is 16 residues. From germline, CDR1 is SGHAT and CDR2 FQNNGV. In nucleotides, the CDR3 is TGTGCCAGCAGCGGACGGACAGGGCTCAACACCGGGGAGCTGTTTTTT. Amino acids: CASSGRTGLNTGELFF.

This clonotype appeared a few times. This chain uses TRBV20-1 with TRBJ2-6, with D maybe TRBD1 (6 bases). V lost 4 bases to trimming and J lost 4 bases, with 14 bases between them. The germline V gene encodes CDR1 DFQATT and CDR2 SNEGSKA (reference sequence). CDR3 length: 15 residues. DNA for the CDR3: TGCAGTGCTACACAGGGAGTGGCGGGGGCCAACGTCCTGACTTTC. Amino acids: CSATQGVAGANVLTF.

This clonotype was observed a few times. The V call is TRBV6-1, the J call TRBJ1-1, with TRBD1 identical over 7 bases. Germline CDR1 reads MNHNS; CDR2 reads SASEGT. The CDR3 sequence is 19 residues long. The junction had 26 bases not matched to a gene; V was cut back by 9 bases and J by 4 bases. The CDR3 region is CARRRFLLHDRAGGTEAFF. CDR3 DNA sequence: TGTGCCAGGAGAAGGTTTTTACTTCACGACAGGGCGGGTGGCACTGAAGCTTTCTTT.

This clonotype was observed a handful of times. The gene calls are TRBV6-5 and TRBJ2-5; weak D call: TRBD1 (5 bases). From germline, CDR1 is MNHEY and CDR2 SVGAGI. The CDR3 length is 14 residues. Trimming cost V 4 bases and J 4 bases, with 13 bases left between them. The DNA of the CDR3 is TGTGCCAGCAGTTTCGCCCAGGGTTCAGAGACCCAGTACTTC. Amino acid sequence: CASSFAQGSETQYF.

This rearrangement joins TRBV7-2 to TRBJ2-1; 8 bases are a match to TRBD2. V trimming: 5 bases; J trimming: 4 bases; junction bases outside the gene matches: 10. The CDR3 consists of 16 residues. Germline V gene lookup returns CDR1 SGHTA and CDR2 FQGNSA. CDR3 sequence reads: CASSPLSGGLYNEQFF. The DNA of the CDR3 is TGTGCCAGCAGCCCGCTAAGCGGGGGCTTATACAATGAGCAGTTCTTC.

This chain joins TRBV29-1 and TRBJ2-1; a possible D gene is TRBD2 (5 bases). V was clipped by 4 bases and J by 5 bases, with 24 bases between them. The CDR3 covers 17 residues. The germline gives CDR1 SQVTM, CDR2 ANQGSEA. The CDR3 DNA reads TGCAGCGTTGTTCGAACTAGAACAGAAAAGAAAAACAATGAGCAGTTCTTC. It translates to CSVVRTRTEKKNNEQFF.

The sample holds a few counts of this clonotype. The V gene is TRBV7-2, the J gene TRBJ2-2, with 7 bases identical to TRBD1. The CDR3 is made up of 15 amino acids. Germline V gene lookup returns CDR1 SGHTA and CDR2 FQGNSA. V gave up 4 bases and J gave up 4 bases; unmatched junction bases: 6. CDR3 amino acids: CASSWTGGPTGELFF. DNA of the CDR3: TGTGCCAGCAGCTGGACAGGAGGACCCACCGGGGAGCTGTTTTTT.

This chain uses TRBV24-1 with TRBJ2-3; D call uncertain. The V gene lost 9 bases and the J gene lost 0 bases, with 12 bases spanning the gap. The length of the CDR3 is 14 residues. CDR1 is KGHDR, CDR2 SFDVKD, per germline. CDR3 loop: CATGVPGSTDTQYF. In DNA form, the CDR3 reads TGTGCCACCGGGGTCCCCGGTAGCACAGATACGCAGTATTTT.

This clonotype has just a few counts. Here the CDR3 DNA reads TGCAGTGCCAACTTCGGGGACGGTAATTCACCCCTCCACTTT. Its protein product is CSANFGDGNSPLHF. This chain connects TRBV20-1 to TRBJ1-6, with D possibly TRBD1 on 5 matching bases. The CDR3 length is 14 residues. Germline V gives CDR1 DFQATT, CDR2 SNEGSKA (reference sequence). Trimming took off 6 bases at V and 6 bases at J, with 15 bases between the two ends.